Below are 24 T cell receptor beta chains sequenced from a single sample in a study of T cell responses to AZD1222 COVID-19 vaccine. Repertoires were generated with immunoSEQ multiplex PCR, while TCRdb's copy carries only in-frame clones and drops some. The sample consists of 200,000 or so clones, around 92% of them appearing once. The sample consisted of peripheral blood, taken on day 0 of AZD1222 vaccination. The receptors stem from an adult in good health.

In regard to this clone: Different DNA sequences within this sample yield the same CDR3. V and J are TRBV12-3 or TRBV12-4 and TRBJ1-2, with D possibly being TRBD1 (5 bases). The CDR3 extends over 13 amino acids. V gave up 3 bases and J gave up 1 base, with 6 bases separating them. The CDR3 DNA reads TGTGCCAGCAGTTTGGGGGTTAACTATGGCTACACCTTC. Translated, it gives CASSLGVNYGYTF.

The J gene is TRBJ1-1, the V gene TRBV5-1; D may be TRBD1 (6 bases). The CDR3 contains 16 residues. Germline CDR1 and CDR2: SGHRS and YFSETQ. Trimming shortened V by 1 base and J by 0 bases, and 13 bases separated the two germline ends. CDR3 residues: CASSLIQGGVNTEAFF. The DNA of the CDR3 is TGCGCCAGCAGCTTGATACAGGGAGGAGTGAACACTGAAGCTTTCTTT.

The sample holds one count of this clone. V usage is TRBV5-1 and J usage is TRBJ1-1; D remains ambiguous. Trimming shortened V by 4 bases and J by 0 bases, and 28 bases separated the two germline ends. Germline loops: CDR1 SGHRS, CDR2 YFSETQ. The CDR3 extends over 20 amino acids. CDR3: CASSPPGGGSEIRLNTEAFF. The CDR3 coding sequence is TGCGCCAGCAGCCCCCCGGGTGGAGGGAGTGAGATTCGATTGAACACTGAAGCTTTCTTT.

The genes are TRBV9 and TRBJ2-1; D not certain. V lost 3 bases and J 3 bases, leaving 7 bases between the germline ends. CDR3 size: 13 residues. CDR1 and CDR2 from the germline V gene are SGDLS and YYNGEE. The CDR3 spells CASSDDIYNEQFF. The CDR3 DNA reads TGTGCCAGCAGCGACGATATCTACAATGAGCAGTTCTTC.

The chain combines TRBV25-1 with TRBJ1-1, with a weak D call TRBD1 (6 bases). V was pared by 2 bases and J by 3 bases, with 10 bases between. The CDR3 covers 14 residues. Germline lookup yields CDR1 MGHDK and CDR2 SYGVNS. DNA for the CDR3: TGTGCCAGCAGTGAAGCAGGGGCCTACACTGAAGCTTTCTTT. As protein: CASSEAGAYTEAFF.

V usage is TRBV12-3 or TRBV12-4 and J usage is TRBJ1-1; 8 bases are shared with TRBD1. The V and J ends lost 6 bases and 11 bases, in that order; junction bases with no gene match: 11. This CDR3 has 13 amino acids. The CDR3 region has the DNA TGTGCCAGCAGCTCGGGACAGGCACTCGAGGCTTTCTTT. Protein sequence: CASSSGQALEAFF.

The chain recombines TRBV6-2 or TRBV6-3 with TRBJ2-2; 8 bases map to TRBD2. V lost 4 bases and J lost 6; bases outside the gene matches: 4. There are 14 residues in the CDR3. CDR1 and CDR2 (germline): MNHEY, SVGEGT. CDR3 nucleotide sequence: TGTGCCAGCAGTTCCAGCGGGAGAGCCGGGGAGCTGTTTTTT. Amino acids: CASSSSGRAGELFF.

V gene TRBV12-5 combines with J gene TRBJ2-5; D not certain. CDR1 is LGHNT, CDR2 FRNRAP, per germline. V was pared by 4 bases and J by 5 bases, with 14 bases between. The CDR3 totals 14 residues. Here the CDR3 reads CASGSRALRETQYF. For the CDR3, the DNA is TGTGCTAGTGGTTCCCGGGCCCTGCGGGAGACCCAGTACTTC.

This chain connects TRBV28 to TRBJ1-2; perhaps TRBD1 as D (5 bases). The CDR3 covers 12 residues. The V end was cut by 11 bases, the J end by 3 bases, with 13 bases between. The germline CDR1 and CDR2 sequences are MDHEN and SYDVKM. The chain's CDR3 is CACGGGHYGYTF. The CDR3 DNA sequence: TGTGCCTGTGGGGGGGGTCACTATGGCTACACCTTC.

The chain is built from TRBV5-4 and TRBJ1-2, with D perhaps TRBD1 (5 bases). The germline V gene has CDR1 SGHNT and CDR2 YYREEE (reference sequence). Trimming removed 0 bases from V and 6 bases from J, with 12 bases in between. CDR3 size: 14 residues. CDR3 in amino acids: CASSLAAEGNGYTF. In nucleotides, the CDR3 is TGTGCCAGCAGCTTGGCCGCCGAGGGGAATGGCTACACCTTC.

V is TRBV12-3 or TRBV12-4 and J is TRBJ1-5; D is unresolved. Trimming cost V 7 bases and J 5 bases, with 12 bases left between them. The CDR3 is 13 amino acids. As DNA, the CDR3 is TGTGCCAGCACTGATAGGCAATATCAGCCCCAGCATTTT. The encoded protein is CASTDRQYQPQHF.

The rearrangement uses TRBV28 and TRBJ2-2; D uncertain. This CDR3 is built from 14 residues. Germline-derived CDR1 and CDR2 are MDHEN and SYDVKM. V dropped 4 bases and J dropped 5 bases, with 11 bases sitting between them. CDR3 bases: TGTGCCAGCAGTTCTCCTATGGATACCGGGGAGCTGTTTTTT. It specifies CASSSPMDTGELFF.

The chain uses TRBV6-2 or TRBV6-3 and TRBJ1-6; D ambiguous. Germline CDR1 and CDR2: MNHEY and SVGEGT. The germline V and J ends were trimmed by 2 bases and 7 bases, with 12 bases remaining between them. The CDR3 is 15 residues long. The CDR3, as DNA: TGTGCCAGCAGTTACCATTTGGAAATGAATTCACCCCTCCACTTT. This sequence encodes CASSYHLEMNSPLHF.

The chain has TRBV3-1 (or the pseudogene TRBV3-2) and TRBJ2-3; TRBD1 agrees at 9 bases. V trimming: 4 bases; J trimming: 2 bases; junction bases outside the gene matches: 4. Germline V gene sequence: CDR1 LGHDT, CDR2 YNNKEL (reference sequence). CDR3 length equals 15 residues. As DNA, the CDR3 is TGTGCCAGCAGCCTGACAGGGGGGGCCACAGATACGCAGTATTTT. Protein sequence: CASSLTGGATDTQYF.

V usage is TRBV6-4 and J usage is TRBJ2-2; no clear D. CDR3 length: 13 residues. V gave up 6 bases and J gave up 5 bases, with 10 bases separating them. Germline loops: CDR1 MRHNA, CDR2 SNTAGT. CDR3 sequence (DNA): TGTGCCAGCAGAGAAGGGTTGACCGGGGAGCTGTTTTTT. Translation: CASREGLTGELFF.

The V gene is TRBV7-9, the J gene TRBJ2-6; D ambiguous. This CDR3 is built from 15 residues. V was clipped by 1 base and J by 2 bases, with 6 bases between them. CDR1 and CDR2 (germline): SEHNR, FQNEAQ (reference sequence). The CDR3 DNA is TGTGCCAGCAGCTTAGGAGGCGCTGGGGCCAACGTCCTGACTTTC. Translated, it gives CASSLGGAGANVLTF.

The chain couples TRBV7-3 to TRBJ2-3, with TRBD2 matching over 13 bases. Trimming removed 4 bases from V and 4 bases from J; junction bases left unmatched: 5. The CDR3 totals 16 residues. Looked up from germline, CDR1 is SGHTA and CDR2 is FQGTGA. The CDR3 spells CASSSKLAGGPDTQYF. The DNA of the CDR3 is TGTGCCAGCAGCTCAAAACTAGCGGGGGGGCCAGATACGCAGTATTTT. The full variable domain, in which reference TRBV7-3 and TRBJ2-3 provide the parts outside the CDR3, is GAGVSQTPSNKVTEKGKYVELRCDPISGHTALYWYRQSLGQGPEFLIYFQGTGAADDSGLPNDRFFAVRPEGSVSTLKIQRTERGDSAVYLCASSSKLAGGPDTQYFGPGTRLTVL.

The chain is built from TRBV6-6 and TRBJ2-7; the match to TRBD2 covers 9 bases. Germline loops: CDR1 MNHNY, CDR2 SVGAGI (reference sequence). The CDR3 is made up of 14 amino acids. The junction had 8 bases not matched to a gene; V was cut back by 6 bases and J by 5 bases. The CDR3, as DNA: TGTGCCAGCAGCCCCCAGCGGGAGGTCCACGAGCAGTACTTC. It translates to CASSPQREVHEQYF.

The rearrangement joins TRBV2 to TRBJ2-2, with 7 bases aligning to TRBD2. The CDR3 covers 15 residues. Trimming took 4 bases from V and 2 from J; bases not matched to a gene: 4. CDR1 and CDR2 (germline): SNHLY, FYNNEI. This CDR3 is CASSVAGANTGELFF. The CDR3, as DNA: TGTGCCAGCAGTGTCGCGGGAGCAAACACCGGGGAGCTGTTTTTT.

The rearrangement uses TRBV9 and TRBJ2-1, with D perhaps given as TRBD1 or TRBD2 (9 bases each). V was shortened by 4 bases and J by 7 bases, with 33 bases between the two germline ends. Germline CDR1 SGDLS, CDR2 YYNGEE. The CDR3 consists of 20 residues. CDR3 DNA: TGTGCCAGCAGCCTCCATTCGACAGGGGGACTCGGGACTAGCAGGAATGAGCAGTTCTTC. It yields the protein CASSLHSTGGLGTSRNEQFF.

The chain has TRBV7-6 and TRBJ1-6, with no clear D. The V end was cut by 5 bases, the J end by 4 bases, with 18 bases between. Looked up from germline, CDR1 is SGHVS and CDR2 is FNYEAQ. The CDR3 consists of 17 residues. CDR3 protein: CASSPEPRRGYNSPLHF. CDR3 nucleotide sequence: TGTGCCAGCAGCCCCGAGCCCCGCAGAGGATATAATTCACCCCTCCACTTT.

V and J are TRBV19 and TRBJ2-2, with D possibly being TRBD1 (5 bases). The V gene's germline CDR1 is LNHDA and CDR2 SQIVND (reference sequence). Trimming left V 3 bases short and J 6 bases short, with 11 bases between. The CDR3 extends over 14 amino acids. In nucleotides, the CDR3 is TGTGCCAGTAGTATCCGCAGGGATTCCGGGGAGCTGTTTTTT. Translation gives CASSIRRDSGELFF.

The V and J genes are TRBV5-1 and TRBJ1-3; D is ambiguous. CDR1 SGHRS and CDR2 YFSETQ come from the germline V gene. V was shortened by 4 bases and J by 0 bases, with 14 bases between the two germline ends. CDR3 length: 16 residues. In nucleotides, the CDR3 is TGCGCCAGCAGCCTACTTCCCGGGAACTCTGGAAACACCATATATTTT. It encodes CASSLLPGNSGNTIYF. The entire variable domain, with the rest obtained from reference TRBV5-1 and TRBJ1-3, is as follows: KAGVTQTPRYLIKTRGQQVTLSCSPISGHRSVSWYQQTPGQGLQFLFEYFSETQRNKGNFPGRFSGRQFSNSRSEMNVSTLELGDSALYLCASSLLPGNSGNTIYFGEGSWLTVV.

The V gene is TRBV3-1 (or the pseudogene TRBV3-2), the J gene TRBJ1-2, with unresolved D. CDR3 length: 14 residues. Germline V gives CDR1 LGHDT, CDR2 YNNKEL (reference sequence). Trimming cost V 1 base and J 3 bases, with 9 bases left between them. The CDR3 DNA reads TGTGCCAGCAGCCAAGGGGAAGTGTACTATGGCTACACCTTC. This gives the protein CASSQGEVYYGYTF.